This record concerns one T cell receptor (beta chain) sequence. This sample was taken from a study of human T cells and chemical hapten exposure. Study-level background: For sensitization, 2% DPC was applied to a roughly 2 cm by roughly 2 cm patch of upper inner arm skin. Alopecia areata, totalis and universalis patients, mostly female, were included. Per-sample TCR yields varied mainly from small pooled library volume differences.

TCRdb reprocessed the RACE reads via MiXCR and lists one record per CDR3 protein. The table records about 380,000 distinct CDR3 sequences, roughly 4.6% of them present only once. V trimming: 2 bases; J trimming: 2 bases; junction bases outside the gene matches: 8. The CDR3 sequence is 16 residues long. Sample time point: pre-sensitization, week 0. The treatment is: therapeutic diphenylcyclopropenone sensitization with weekly scalp DPC. Each donor was an alopecia patient between 18 and 70 years of age who qualified for DPC. The sequencing used whole blood, collected in connection with sensitization to the hapten diphenylcyclopropenone (DPC). The rearrangement uses TRBV12-3 or TRBV12-4 and TRBJ1-1, with TRBD1 identical over 7 bases. The source of this sequence is a woman between 45 and 60 years old with alopecia areata. Some clones in this sample may be carry-over from other donors' samples. In DNA form, the CDR3 reads TGTGCCAGCAGTTTATTCTCGACAGGGATCAACACTGAAGCTTTCTTT. The encoded protein is CASSLFSTGINTEAFF.